This paragraph covers one T cell receptor beta chain sequence. The entry originates in a study of blood T cell repertoires in COVID-19. About the study: PBMCs, B-cell-depleted T cells, or T cells provided the cDNA or gDNA that made up the material.

Data came from immunoSEQ multiplex PCR; TCRdb stores just in-frame clones and leaves some out. The top ten clones hold under 5% of a sample with about 150,000 clones, 86% of them seen once. The TCR sequence derives from a woman in her sixties or seventies with acute or convalescent COVID-19. Sequencing input: peripheral blood.

The CDR3 DNA reads as TGTGCCAGCAGTCTCGACAGGTACCAAGAGACCCAGTACTTC. Translating it yields CASSLDRYQETQYF. This rearrangement joins TRBV2 to TRBJ2-5, with TRBD1 as a possible D gene (6 bases). Trimming removed 5 bases from V and 0 bases from J, with 10 bases in between. Germline CDR1 is SNHLY and CDR2 is FYNNEI. The CDR3 has 14 residues. Full variable domain (outside the CDR3, taken from reference TRBV2 and TRBJ2-5): EPEVTQTPSHQVTQMGQEVILRCVPISNHLYFYWYRQILGQKVEFLVSFYNNEISEKSEIFDDQFSVERPDGSNFTLKIRSTKLEDSAMYFCASSLDRYQETQYFGPGTRLLVL.